The clone carrying this T cell receptor (beta chain) was observed a single time. This record comes from a study of blood T cell repertoires in COVID-19. The wider study: The United States, Italy and Spain were the sources of the acute and convalescent COVID-19 samples. In each case, the material was cDNA or gDNA derived from T cells, B-cell-depleted T cells, or PBMCs.

Original handling: The authors estimated nucleated cell counts from reference gene primer amplification. Clones were read by immunoSEQ multiplex PCR, and TCRdb kept only the in-frame ones, dropping some. V and J calls and clone size follow that table, whereas D and trimming were derived from the DNA. Among approximately 280,000 clones listed, around nine tenths were seen once. Living in about two dozen US areas, the participants were between roughly 18 and 90 years of age. V lost 7 bases and J 6 bases, leaving 9 bases between the germline ends. The length of the CDR3 is 12 residues. The sequenced sample consisted of PBMCs or T cells enriched from blood (not recorded which). The rearrangement links TRBV12-3 or TRBV12-4 to TRBJ2-2; D uncertain. The clonotype originates from a woman aged 18-29 years who had recovered from COVID-19. CDR3 coding DNA: TGTGCCAGCACCGTTACGGCCGGGGAGCTGTTTTTT. Translated: CASTVTAGELFF.